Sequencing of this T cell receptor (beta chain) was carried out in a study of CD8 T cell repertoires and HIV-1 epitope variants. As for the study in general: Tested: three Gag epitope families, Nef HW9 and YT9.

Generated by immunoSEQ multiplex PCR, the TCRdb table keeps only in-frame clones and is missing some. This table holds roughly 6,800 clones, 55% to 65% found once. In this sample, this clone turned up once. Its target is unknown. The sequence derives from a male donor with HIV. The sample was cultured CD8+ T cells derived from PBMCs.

The CDR3: CASSLRTSGRDTQYF. The CDR3 nucleotides read TGTGCCAGCAGTCTGCGGACTAGCGGGCGGGATACGCAGTATTTT. The chain combines TRBV7-6 with TRBJ2-3, with 11 bases fitting TRBD2. Per the germline V gene, CDR1 is SGHVS and CDR2 is FNYEAQ. The CDR3 totals 15 residues. Trimming cost V 6 bases and J 6 bases; bases outside gene matches: 8.